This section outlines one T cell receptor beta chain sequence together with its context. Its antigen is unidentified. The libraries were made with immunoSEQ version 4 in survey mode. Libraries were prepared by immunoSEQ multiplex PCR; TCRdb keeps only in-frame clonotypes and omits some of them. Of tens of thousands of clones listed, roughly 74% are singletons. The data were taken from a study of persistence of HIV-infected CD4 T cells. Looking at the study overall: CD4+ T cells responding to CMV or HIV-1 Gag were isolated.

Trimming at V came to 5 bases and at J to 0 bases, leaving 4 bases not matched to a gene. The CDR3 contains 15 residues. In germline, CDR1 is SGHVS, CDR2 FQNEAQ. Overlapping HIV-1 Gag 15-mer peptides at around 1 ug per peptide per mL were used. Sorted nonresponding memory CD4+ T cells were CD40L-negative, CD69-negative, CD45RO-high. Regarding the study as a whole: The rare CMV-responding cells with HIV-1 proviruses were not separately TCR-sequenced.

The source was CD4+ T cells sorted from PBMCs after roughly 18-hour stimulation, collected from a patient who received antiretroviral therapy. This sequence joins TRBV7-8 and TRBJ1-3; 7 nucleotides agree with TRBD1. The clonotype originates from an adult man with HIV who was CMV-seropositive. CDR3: CASSLDRSSGNTIYF. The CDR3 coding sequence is TGTGCCAGCAGCCTGGACAGGTCCTCTGGAAACACCATATATTTT.